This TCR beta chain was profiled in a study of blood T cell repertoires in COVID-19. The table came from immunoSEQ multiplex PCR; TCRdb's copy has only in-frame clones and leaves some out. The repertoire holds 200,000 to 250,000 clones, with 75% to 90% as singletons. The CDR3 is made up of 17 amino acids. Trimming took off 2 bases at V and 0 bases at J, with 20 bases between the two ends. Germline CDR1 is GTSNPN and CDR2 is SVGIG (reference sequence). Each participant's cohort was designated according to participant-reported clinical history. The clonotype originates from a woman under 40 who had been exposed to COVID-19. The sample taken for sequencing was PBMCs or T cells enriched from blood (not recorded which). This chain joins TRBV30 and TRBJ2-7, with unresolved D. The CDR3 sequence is CAWSTSPIVASSYEQYF. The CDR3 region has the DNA TGTGCCTGGAGTACTTCCCCAATCGTCGCATCCTCCTACGAGCAGTACTTC.